These T cell receptor beta chains were read from a single sample in a study of blood T cells in healthy people across ages. One entry per CDR3 protein results from TCRdb running MiXCR on the 5' RACE reads. The data contain about 830,000 distinct CDR3 sequences, around 68% of them singletons. Sequencing input: blood. These receptors were obtained from a young man in good health. Both conserved end residues are part of each CDR3. The D gene is left open where the match is weak. Some rows mark clone size as missing; the rest say once, few, many or name a class of expanded clone.

TRBJ2-7,TRBV7-6,.,TRBD1,TGTGCCAGCAGCAAGCGGGACAGGGAGATTCACGAGCAGTACTTC,CASSKRDREIHEQYF
TRBJ2-7,TRBV5-6,once,.,TGTGCCAACAGCCTTTGGGGTGACCAGCAGTACTTC,CANSLWGDQQYF
TRBJ2-1,TRBV7-9,few,.,TGTGCCAGCAGCTTAGGAGGGGATCGGAATGAGCAGTTCTTC,CASSLGGDRNEQFF
TRBJ1-4,TRBV7-9,.,TRBD1,TGTGCCAGCAGCTCCGGACAGGGCCAGGCTAATGAAAAACTGTTTTTT,CASSSGQGQANEKLFF
TRBJ1-6,TRBV9,.,.,TGTGCCAGCTCCCGAGATCCCGACCCTTCACCCCTCCACTTT,CASSRDPDPSPLHF
TRBJ2-2,TRBV7-2,.,.,TGTGCCAGCAGCTTAGCGGGACGGTTAGGCACCGGGGAGCTGTTTTTT,CASSLAGRLGTGELFF
TRBJ2-2,TRBV12-3/TRBV12-4,.,TRBD1,TGTGCCAGCAGGACAGGGGTTGTTTCCGGGGAGCTGTTTTTT,CASRTGVVSGELFF
TRBJ2-7,TRBV20-1,.,TRBD1,TGCAGTTCCATACCGGGACAGGGGCTATACGAGCAGTACTTC,CSSIPGQGLYEQYF
TRBJ2-1,TRBV7-2,few,TRBD2,TGTGCCAGCAGCCAACTTTTAGCGGGGAATGAGCAGTTCTTC,CASSQLLAGNEQFF
TRBJ2-1,TRBV16,.,.,TGTGCCAGCAGCCAATTAGTGGCCTCCTACAATGAGCAGTTCTTC,CASSQLVASYNEQFF
TRBJ2-5,TRBV6-5,.,.,TGTGCCAGCACCGCTGGCAGGCAAGAGACCCAGTACTTC,CASTAGRQETQYF
TRBJ2-1,TRBV9,few,TRBD1,TGTGCCAGCAGCCCGGGGACAGGGGGCGTCTCCTACAATGAGCAGTTCTTC,CASSPGTGGVSYNEQFF
TRBJ2-7,TRBV12-3/TRBV12-4,.,.,TGTGCCAGCAGTTTATCGCGGGAACCCGGCTTGACTGAGCAGTACTTC,CASSLSREPGLTEQYF
TRBJ2-7,TRBV29-1,few,.,TGCAGCGTTAGGACCGTAGGGGCCTACGAGCAGTACTTC,CSVRTVGAYEQYF
TRBJ1-1,TRBV5-1,.,.,TGCGCCAGCAGCTCCCTTGGGGGGATGAACACTGAAGCTTTCTTT,CASSSLGGMNTEAFF
TRBJ2-5,TRBV6-5,.,TRBD1,TGTGCCAGCAGTTACTCCATGAGGACAGGGGGGTTGCGAGAGACCCAGTACTTC,CASSYSMRTGGLRETQYF
TRBJ2-3,TRBV6-5,few,TRBD1,TGTGCCAGCAGTTTCTCTGGACAGGGGGCAGATACGCAGTATTTT,CASSFSGQGADTQYF
TRBJ2-1,TRBV29-1,few,TRBD1,TGCAGCGTTGGAGGGGGCTCGTCGGATGAGCAGTTCTTC,CSVGGGSSDEQFF
TRBJ2-6,TRBV7-2,.,.,TGTGCCAGCAGGCGACGGACCTCTGGGGCCAACGTCCTGACTTTC,CASRRRTSGANVLTF
TRBJ1-1,TRBV29-1,few,.,TGCAGCGTTGACGACAGCGGGAACACTGAAGCTTTCTTT,CSVDDSGNTEAFF
TRBJ1-1,TRBV6-5,.,.,TGTGCCAGCAGTTACTCTACAGGGATGAACACTGAAGCTTTCTTT,CASSYSTGMNTEAFF
TRBJ2-7,TRBV9,.,TRBD1,TGTGCCAGCAGCTCCAGACAGGGGGCGGAACACGAGCAGTACTTC,CASSSRQGAEHEQYF
TRBJ2-1,TRBV15,.,.,TGTGCCACCAGGGGGGCACGGGAAAGCTACAATGAGCAGTTCTTC,CATRGARESYNEQFF